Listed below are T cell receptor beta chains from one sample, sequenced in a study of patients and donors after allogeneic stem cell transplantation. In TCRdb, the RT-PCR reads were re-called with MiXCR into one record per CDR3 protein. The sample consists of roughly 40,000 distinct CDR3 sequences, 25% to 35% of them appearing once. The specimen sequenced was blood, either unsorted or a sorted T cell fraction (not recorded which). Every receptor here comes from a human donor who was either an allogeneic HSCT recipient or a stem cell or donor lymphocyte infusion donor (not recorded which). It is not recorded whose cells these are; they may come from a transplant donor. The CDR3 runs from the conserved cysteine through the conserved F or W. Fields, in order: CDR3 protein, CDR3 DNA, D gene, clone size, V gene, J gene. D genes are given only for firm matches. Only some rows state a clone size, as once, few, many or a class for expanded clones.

CDR3aa: CASSVHRELSNQPQHF; CDR3nt: TGTGCCAGCAGCGTCCACAGGGAACTTAGCAATCAGCCCCAGCATTTT; d_gene: -; abundance: -; v_gene: TRBV21-1; j_gene: TRBJ1-5
CDR3aa: CASSLPRNYEQYF; CDR3nt: TGCGCCAGCAGCTTGCCCAGAAACTACGAGCAGTACTTC; d_gene: -; abundance: few; v_gene: TRBV5-1; j_gene: TRBJ2-7
CDR3aa: CASTLGTGRNTEAFF; CDR3nt: TGTGCCAGCACCCTTGGGACGGGGAGGAACACTGAAGCTTTCTTT; d_gene: -; abundance: many; v_gene: TRBV7-2; j_gene: TRBJ1-1
CDR3aa: CSARARGPPKYEQYF; CDR3nt: TGCAGTGCTAGAGCCAGGGGGCCCCCAAAATACGAGCAGTACTTC; d_gene: TRBD1; abundance: -; v_gene: TRBV20-1; j_gene: TRBJ2-7
CDR3aa: CASSPRDSSNEKLFF; CDR3nt: TGTGCCAGCAGTCCCAGGGACAGCTCTAATGAAAAACTGTTTTTT; d_gene: TRBD1; abundance: few; v_gene: TRBV28; j_gene: TRBJ1-4
CDR3aa: CASSPADDIQYF; CDR3nt: TGTGCCAGCTCACCCGCAGACGACATTCAGTACTTC; d_gene: -; abundance: -; v_gene: TRBV18; j_gene: TRBJ2-4
CDR3aa: CASSLSPAVYNEQFF; CDR3nt: TGTGCCAGCAGCTTATCCCCGGCGGTCTACAATGAGCAGTTCTTC; d_gene: -; abundance: -; v_gene: TRBV7-3; j_gene: TRBJ2-1
CDR3aa: CSARGLVSYNEQFF; CDR3nt: TGCAGTGCTAGGGGACTAGTATCCTACAATGAGCAGTTCTTC; d_gene: TRBD2; abundance: few; v_gene: TRBV20-1; j_gene: TRBJ2-1
CDR3aa: CASSRRGLQETQYF; CDR3nt: TGTGCCAGCAGTCGCCGGGGACTGCAAGAGACCCAGTACTTC; d_gene: -; abundance: -; v_gene: TRBV12-3/TRBV12-4; j_gene: TRBJ2-5
CDR3aa: CSASWQGANIQYF; CDR3nt: TGCAGTGCTAGTTGGCAGGGGGCAAACATTCAGTACTTC; d_gene: TRBD1; abundance: -; v_gene: TRBV20-1; j_gene: TRBJ2-4
CDR3aa: CASSPLQGAPGTEQFF; CDR3nt: TGTGCCAGCTCACCCTTACAGGGGGCTCCCGGGACGGAGCAGTTCTTC; d_gene: TRBD1; abundance: -; v_gene: TRBV18; j_gene: TRBJ2-1
CDR3aa: CASSLGGRNGYTF; CDR3nt: TGTGCCAGCAGTTTGGGGGGACGGAATGGCTACACCTTC; d_gene: -; abundance: few; v_gene: TRBV12-3/TRBV12-4; j_gene: TRBJ1-2
CDR3aa: CASRLTGVYEQYF; CDR3nt: TGTGCCAGCAGACTGACAGGGGTTTACGAGCAGTACTTC; d_gene: TRBD1; abundance: -; v_gene: TRBV7-9; j_gene: TRBJ2-7
CDR3aa: CASRQRTGTRTDTQYF; CDR3nt: TGTGCCAGCAGACAGAGGACCGGGACTAGGACAGATACGCAGTATTTT; d_gene: TRBD2; abundance: -; v_gene: TRBV6-5; j_gene: TRBJ2-3
CDR3aa: CASNLARNTEAFF; CDR3nt: TGTGCCAGCAATTTGGCCAGGAACACTGAAGCTTTCTTT; d_gene: -; abundance: -; v_gene: TRBV12-3/TRBV12-4; j_gene: TRBJ1-1
CDR3aa: CASSLRGSGGTEAFF; CDR3nt: TGTGCCAGCAGCTTGAGGGGTTCTGGGGGCACTGAAGCTTTCTTT; d_gene: -; abundance: few; v_gene: TRBV5-6; j_gene: TRBJ1-1
CDR3aa: CASSYVGSKGILNTEAFF; CDR3nt: TGTGCCAGCAGTTACGTAGGGTCAAAGGGGATACTGAACACTGAAGCTTTCTTT; d_gene: -; abundance: many; v_gene: TRBV6-2/TRBV6-3; j_gene: TRBJ1-1
CDR3aa: CASSQDRKTNYGYTF; CDR3nt: TGTGCCAGCAGCCAAGACAGGAAGACCAACTATGGCTACACCTTC; d_gene: -; abundance: few; v_gene: TRBV3-1; j_gene: TRBJ1-2
CDR3aa: CAISSKMGQGALEQYF; CDR3nt: TGTGCCATCAGCTCCAAGATGGGACAGGGGGCCCTTGAGCAGTACTTC; d_gene: TRBD1; abundance: -; v_gene: TRBV10-3; j_gene: TRBJ2-7
CDR3aa: CASSPDRVGTNYGYTF; CDR3nt: TGTGCCAGCAGTCCTGACAGGGTAGGGACTAACTATGGCTACACCTTC; d_gene: TRBD1; abundance: few; v_gene: TRBV6-5; j_gene: TRBJ1-2
CDR3aa: CSAQGSRDRTYEQYF; CDR3nt: TGCAGTGCTCAGGGGAGCCGGGACAGAACCTACGAGCAGTACTTC; d_gene: TRBD1; abundance: -; v_gene: TRBV20-1; j_gene: TRBJ2-7
CDR3aa: CASSLGPSSNQPQHF; CDR3nt: TGTGCCAGCAGCTTGGGACCGAGTAGCAATCAGCCCCAGCATTTT; d_gene: -; abundance: few; v_gene: TRBV5-6; j_gene: TRBJ1-5
CDR3aa: CASSLSDNEKLFF; CDR3nt: TGTGCCAGCAGTTTATCCGATAATGAAAAACTGTTTTTT; d_gene: -; abundance: many; v_gene: TRBV28; j_gene: TRBJ1-4